Below, 3 T cell receptor beta chains from the same sample are listed, as sequenced in a study of blood T cell repertoires in COVID-19. Repertoires were generated with immunoSEQ multiplex PCR, while TCRdb's copy carries only in-frame clones and drops some. The data show roughly 200,000 clones, roughly 90% seen once. Sequencing input: peripheral blood. These receptors were taken from a young man with active or convalescent COVID-19.

The chain recombines TRBV7-9 with TRBJ2-1, with 9 bases identical to TRBD2. CDR3 size: 16 residues. Germline CDR1 reads SEHNR; CDR2 reads FQNEAQ (reference sequence). V lost 4 bases and J lost 3; bases outside the gene matches: 7. Here the CDR3 reads CASSSLAGRVYNEQFF. The CDR3, as DNA: TGTGCCAGCAGCTCGCTAGCGGGGCGGGTCTACAATGAGCAGTTCTTC.

V usage is TRBV11-1 and J usage is TRBJ2-7; 7 bases map to TRBD1. Germline CDR1 and CDR2: SGHAT and FQDESV (reference sequence). This CDR3 has 16 amino acids. After removal of 5 bases from V and 1 base from J, the junction contained 11 bases not matched to a gene. CDR3: CASSQDRNRQSYEQYF. Written as DNA, the CDR3 is TGTGCCAGCAGCCAGGACAGGAACCGACAATCCTACGAGCAGTACTTC.

The CDR3 coding sequence is TGTGCCAGCAGTTTATCCCCCGGACAGGGTACCGGCAAGCTGTTTTTT. Protein product: CASSLSPGQGTGKLFF. This chain uses TRBV27 with TRBJ2-2; the match to TRBD1 covers 8 bases. Trimming cost V 0 bases and J 12 bases; bases outside gene matches: 12. The CDR3 length is 16 residues. From germline, CDR1 is MNHEY and CDR2 SMNVEV (reference sequence).